The 16 T cell receptor beta chains below all came from one sample that was sequenced in a study of blood T cell repertoires in COVID-19. TCRdb's copy holds only in-frame clones and misses some; the assay was immunoSEQ multiplex PCR. The sample holds some 240,000 clones, 80% to 85% seen once. The sequenced sample was peripheral blood. The origin of the receptors is a woman aged 60-75 years with active or convalescent COVID-19.

The rearrangement links TRBV4-1 to TRBJ1-1; 9 bases line up with TRBD1. The CDR3 covers 15 residues. The ends lost 4 bases at V and 5 bases at J; junction bases unmatched: 8. Germline CDR1 is MGHRA and CDR2 is YSYEKL. The CDR3 DNA reads as TGCGCCAGCAGCCGCATGACAGGGGGGGAAACTGAAGCTTTCTTT. Its protein is CASSRMTGGETEAFF.

The rearrangement links TRBV2 to TRBJ1-5; D unclear. Trimming took 7 bases from V and 11 from J, leaving 15 bases between them. There are 12 residues in the CDR3. CDR1 and CDR2 (germline): SNHLY, FYNNEI. The CDR3: CASTLNTEAQHF. CDR3 in DNA: TGTGCCAGCACCCTGAACACCGAGGCCCAGCATTTT.

The V call is TRBV5-1, the J call TRBJ1-6, with 9 bases identical to TRBD1. The CDR3 has 15 amino acids. CDR1 and CDR2 (germline): SGHRS, YFSETQ. V lost 2 bases to trimming and J lost 6 bases; unmatched junction nucleotides: 3. The chain's CDR3 is CASSFTGGPNSPLHF. The CDR3 DNA follows: TGCGCCAGCAGCTTTACAGGGGGCCCTAATTCACCCCTCCACTTT.

V usage is TRBV6-2 or TRBV6-3 and J usage is TRBJ2-2; 10 bases map to TRBD1. Germline CDR1 reads MNHEY; CDR2 reads SVGEGT. V was clipped by 6 bases and J by 4 bases; unmatched bases: 8. The CDR3 totals 16 residues. CDR3 in DNA: TGTGCCAGCAGCTTATCCGGGACAGGGGTCACCGGGGAGCTGTTTTTT. Translating gives CASSLSGTGVTGELFF.

This clone was counted a single time. This chain joins TRBV18 and TRBJ2-7; 11 bases are shared with TRBD1. Germline V gene lookup returns CDR1 KGHSH and CDR2 LQKENI. Trimming took 0 bases from V and 2 from J; bases not matched to a gene: 3. The CDR3 totals 16 residues. The CDR3 sequence is CASSPPGTGGTYEQYF. The CDR3, as DNA: TGTGCCAGCTCACCACCCGGGACAGGGGGGACCTACGAGCAGTACTTC.

This chain connects TRBV7-9 to TRBJ1-4; no clear D gene. CDR1 is SEHNR and CDR2 is FQNEAQ in the germline V gene (reference sequence). V shed 5 bases and J shed 0 bases, with 7 bases lying between them. The length of the CDR3 is 14 residues. The CDR3 reads CASSPRSTNEKLFF. The CDR3 DNA reads TGTGCCAGCAGCCCCCGTTCAACTAATGAAAAACTGTTTTTT.

The V gene is TRBV27, the J gene TRBJ1-2, with no clear D. The CDR3 has 14 residues. V lost 8 bases and J lost 4, with 17 bases in between. Germline assignment: CDR1 MNHEY and CDR2 SMNVEV (reference sequence). The chain's CDR3 is CASGFGQRRYGYTF. CDR3 sequence (DNA): TGTGCCAGCGGCTTTGGGCAGCGGCGCTATGGCTACACCTTC.

The gene calls are TRBV2 and TRBJ1-1, with D hard to call. The CDR3 loop spans 11 amino acids. V dropped 5 bases and J dropped 11 bases, with 12 bases sitting between them. The germline V gene has CDR1 SNHLY and CDR2 FYNNEI. CDR3 in amino acids: CASSPALWAFF. In nucleotides, the CDR3 is TGTGCCAGCAGTCCAGCGCTGTGGGCTTTCTTT.

This chain joins TRBV13 and TRBJ1-2; D unresolved. CDR3 length equals 13 residues. CDR1 is PRHDT and CDR2 is FYEKMQ in the germline V gene (reference sequence). Trimming shortened V by 5 bases and J by 4 bases, and 11 bases separated the two germline ends. In nucleotides, the CDR3 is TGTGCCAGCAGCCAGGCGTGGGCCTATGGCTACACCTTC. Translated, it gives CASSQAWAYGYTF.

This chain joins TRBV18 and TRBJ1-1, with 8 positions matching TRBD1. The germline gives CDR1 KGHSH, CDR2 LQKENI. Trimming at V came to 5 bases and at J to 1 base, leaving 9 bases not matched to a gene. The CDR3 totals 16 residues. The CDR3: CASSSGFDRGNTEAFF. In nucleotides, the CDR3 is TGTGCCAGCTCATCAGGTTTTGACAGGGGGAACACTGAAGCTTTCTTT.

V and J are TRBV30 and TRBJ1-6; weak D call: TRBD1 (5 bases). V was trimmed by 4 bases and J by 9 bases, leaving 19 bases between them. The CDR3 loop spans 15 amino acids. Germline V gene lookup returns CDR1 GTSNPN and CDR2 SVGIG (reference sequence). CDR3 amino acids: CAWTPRAGFISPLHF. CDR3 coding DNA: TGTGCCTGGACCCCACGGGCAGGGTTTATTTCACCCCTCCACTTT.

The CDR3 coding sequence is TGTGCCTGGAGTCTCGGGGGGGCAAACACCGGGGAGCTGTTTTTT. Encoded protein: CAWSLGGANTGELFF. The chain recombines TRBV30 with TRBJ2-2; 8 bases fit TRBD2. The CDR3 is made up of 15 amino acids. V lost 2 bases and J lost 2; bases outside the gene matches: 4. Germline assignment: CDR1 GTSNPN and CDR2 SVGIG (reference sequence).

This clone has a single count. The chain has TRBV27 and TRBJ2-5; 7 bases map to TRBD2. This CDR3 is 15 amino acids long. CDR1 and CDR2 from the germline V gene are MNHEY and SMNVEV (reference sequence). With V trimmed by 5 bases and J by 4 bases, 10 bases remained unmatched. This CDR3 is CASSPRLGEGETQYF. CDR3 nucleotides: TGTGCCAGCAGTCCAAGACTAGGGGAGGGAGAGACCCAGTACTTC.

The CDR3 protein is CASSEGTVSNQPQHF. The CDR3 DNA follows: TGTGCCAGCAGTGAGGGGACAGTTAGCAATCAGCCCCAGCATTTT. The chain joins TRBV2 to TRBJ1-5; 7 nucleotides align to TRBD1. This CDR3 has 15 residues. Germline V gene data show CDR1 as SNHLY and CDR2 as FYNNEI. V lost 3 bases to trimming and J lost 0 bases; unmatched junction nucleotides: 2.

This sequence joins TRBV27 and TRBJ1-2; D may be TRBD1 (6 bases). CDR1 and CDR2 (germline): MNHEY, SMNVEV (reference sequence). Between the trimmed V and J ends, which lost 0 bases and 3 bases, there was a span of 17 bases. The CDR3 is made up of 17 amino acids. The DNA for the CDR3 is TGTGCCAGCAGTTTATCTAATCTGGGGACATCTGACTATGGCTACACCTTC. Translation: CASSLSNLGTSDYGYTF.

J is TRBJ2-5 and V is TRBV2; possibly TRBD1 for D (7 bases). With 7 bases removed from V and 7 bases from J, the gap between germline ends came to 19 bases. Germline assignment: CDR1 SNHLY and CDR2 FYNNEI. The CDR3 is made up of 14 amino acids. CDR3 sequence (DNA): TGTGCCAGCACCCAACCGGGGGCAGGGGGGACCCAGTACTTC. This sequence encodes CASTQPGAGGTQYF.